The rows below give T cell receptor beta chains drawn from one sample of a study of CD8+ T cells in alopecia areata. Repertoires were generated with immunoSEQ multiplex PCR, while TCRdb's copy carries only in-frame clones and drops some. The table lists 200,000 to 250,000 clones, over 60% of them singletons. Sample: CD4+ T cells sorted from blood, taken at week 4, from a patient treated with tofacitinib. The source is a human donor with alopecia areata. Both conserved end residues are part of each CDR3. A D gene is named only where the DNA matches it firmly. Size tells how often a clone was seen (once, few, many) or the class of an expanded clone, and some rows leave it out.

TRBJ2-1 - TRBV10-3 - TGTGCCACGCAGGACTTCCACAATGAGCAGTTCTTC CATQDFHNEQFF
TRBJ2-7 - TRBV21-1 - TGTGCCAGCAGCAAAGACTTTCGAGGGAGGGAGAACTTC CASSKDFRGRENF
TRBJ2-1 - TRBV5-1 - TGCGCCAGCAGCTACGAACCCGTAGGGATCGGTTTGAACAATGAGCAGTTCTTC CASSYEPVGIGLNNEQFF
TRBJ2-7 - TRBV29-1 - TGCAGCGCAACTCGAGGACAGGGCGGGGGAAGCGAGCAGTACTTC CSATRGQGGGSEQYF
TRBJ2-3 - TRBV9 - TGTGCCAGCAGCGTAGCCTCAGATACGCAGTATTTT CASSVASDTQYF
TRBJ1-2 - TRBV4-2 few TGTGCCAGCAGCCAAGATCGCGGGGTCTATGGCTACACCTTC CASSQDRGVYGYTF
TRBJ2-7 TRBD1 TRBV6-5 - TGTGCCAGCAGTTACGTCGACAGGGGCTACGAGCAGTACTTC CASSYVDRGYEQYF
TRBJ1-1 - TRBV29-1 - TGCAGCGGGGTGGAACAGCATTCCACTGAAGCTTTCTTT CSGVEQHSTEAFF
TRBJ1-2 - TRBV5-1 once TGCGCCAGCAGCTGGGATACAGGAGGGAACTATGGCTACACCTTC CASSWDTGGNYGYTF
TRBJ2-5 - TRBV5-6 - TGTGCCAGCAGCTTTACCCTGGGCGAGACCCAGTACTTC CASSFTLGETQYF
TRBJ2-3 TRBD1 TRBV11-1 - TGTGCCAGCAGCTTAGCGGTGGGACAGGGGGCCTTCACAGATACGCAGTATTTT CASSLAVGQGAFTDTQYF
TRBJ2-3 - TRBV30 - TGTGCCTGGAGGGGGGGCGCTCCTACGCAGTATTTT CAWRGGAPTQYF
TRBJ1-5 TRBD1 TRBV30 - TGTGCCTGGAGTGCAGGGACAGGGACGCCTAGCAATCAGCCCCAGCATTTT CAWSAGTGTPSNQPQHF
TRBJ1-2 - TRBV7-9 - TGTGCCAGCAGCTCCCAGCGAACACAGAGTAACTATGGCTACACCTTC CASSSQRTQSNYGYTF
TRBJ2-3 TRBD2 TRBV30 - TGTGCCTGGAGTGTCGGGGGGGCAGATACGCAGTATTTT CAWSVGGADTQYF
TRBJ1-2 - TRBV9 - TGTGCCAGCAGCGTAGGGACAGATGGCTACACCTTC CASSVGTDGYTF
TRBJ2-1 - TRBV27 - TGTGCCAGCAGTTTGTGGGGGGACGACAATGAGCAGTTCTTC CASSLWGDDNEQFF
TRBJ1-2 - TRBV29-1 - TGCAGCGTTGGGGGGACGGCTCCGAACTATGGCTACACCTTC CSVGGTAPNYGYTF
TRBJ1-1 - TRBV19 - TGTGCCAGTAGTATGGTAGCGAACACTGAAGCTTTCTTT CASSMVANTEAFF
TRBJ1-2 - TRBV5-1 - TGCGCCAGCAGCCCCGCGGGGGGGAGGCTCGACTATGGCTACACCTTC CASSPAGGRLDYGYTF
TRBJ1-4 TRBD1 TRBV28 few TGTGCCAGCAGCCTCTCGGGACAGCATGAAAAACTGTTTTTT CASSLSGQHEKLFF
TRBJ1-5 - TRBV27 - TGTGCCAGCAGTTTACTTGGCAATCAGCCCCAGCATTTT CASSLLGNQPQHF
TRBJ2-7 - TRBV2 many TGTGCCAGCAAGAGACAGCTCTACGAGCAGTACTTC CASKRQLYEQYF
TRBJ1-6 - TRBV28 - TGTGCCAGCAGTTTATTAGTCAGACCCCTCCACTTT CASSLLVRPLHF
TRBJ2-5 TRBD1 TRBV2 - TGTGCCAGCAGTGACGGGACAGTGGGGGAGACCCAGTACTTC CASSDGTVGETQYF
TRBJ2-3 TRBD2 TRBV6-5 once TGTGCCAGCAGTTTCGGCAGCGGGGGCCAGGATACGCAGTATTTT CASSFGSGGQDTQYF
TRBJ1-5 - TRBV29-1 - TGCAGCGTCATCTTGGCAGGCAATCAGCCCCAGCATTTT CSVILAGNQPQHF
TRBJ2-7 - TRBV27 - TGTGCCAGCTGGGACTCCCACTACGAGCAGTACTTC CASWDSHYEQYF
TRBJ2-7 TRBD1 TRBV7-2 - TGTGCCAGCAGTTGGACAGGCTTGAGCTCCTACGAGCAGTACTTC CASSWTGLSSYEQYF